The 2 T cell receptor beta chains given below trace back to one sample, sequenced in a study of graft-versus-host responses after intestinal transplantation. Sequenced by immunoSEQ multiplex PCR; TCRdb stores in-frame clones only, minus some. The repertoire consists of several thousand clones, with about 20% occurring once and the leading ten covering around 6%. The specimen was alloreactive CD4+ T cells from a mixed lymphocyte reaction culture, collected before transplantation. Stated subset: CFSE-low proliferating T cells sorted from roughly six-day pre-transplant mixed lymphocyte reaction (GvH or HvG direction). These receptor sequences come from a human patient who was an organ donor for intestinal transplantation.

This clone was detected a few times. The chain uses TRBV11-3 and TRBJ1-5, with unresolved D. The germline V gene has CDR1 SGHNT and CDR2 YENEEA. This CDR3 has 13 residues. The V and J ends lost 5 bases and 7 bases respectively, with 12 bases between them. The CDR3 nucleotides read TGTGCCAGCAGCCCCCAGGTGTTACAGCCCCAGCATTTT. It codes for CASSPQVLQPQHF. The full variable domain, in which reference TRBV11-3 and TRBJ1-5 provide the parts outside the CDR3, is EAGVVQSPRYKIIEKKQPVAFWCNPISGHNTLYWYLQNLGQGPELLIRYENEEAVDDSQLPKDRFSAERLKGVDSTLKIQPAELGDSAVYLCASSPQVLQPQHFGDGTRLSIL.

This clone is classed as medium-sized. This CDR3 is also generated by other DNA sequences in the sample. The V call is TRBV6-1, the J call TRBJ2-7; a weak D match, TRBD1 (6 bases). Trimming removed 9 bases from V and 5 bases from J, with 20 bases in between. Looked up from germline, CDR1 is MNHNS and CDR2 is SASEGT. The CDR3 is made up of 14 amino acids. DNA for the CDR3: TGTGCCAGTGGTTCCAGGGGTGCCGGAGACGAGCAGTACTTC. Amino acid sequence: CASGSRGAGDEQYF.